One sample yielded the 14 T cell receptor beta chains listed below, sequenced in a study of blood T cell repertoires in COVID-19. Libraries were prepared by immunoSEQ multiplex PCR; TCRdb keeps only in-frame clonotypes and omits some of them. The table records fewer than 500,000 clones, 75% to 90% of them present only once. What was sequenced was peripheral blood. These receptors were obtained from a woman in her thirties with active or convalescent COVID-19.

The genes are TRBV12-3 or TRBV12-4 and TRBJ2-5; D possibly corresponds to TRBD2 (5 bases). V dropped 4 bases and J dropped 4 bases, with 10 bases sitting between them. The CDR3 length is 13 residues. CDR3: CASSWRSGETQYF. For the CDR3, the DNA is TGTGCCAGCAGTTGGAGGTCTGGAGAGACCCAGTACTTC.

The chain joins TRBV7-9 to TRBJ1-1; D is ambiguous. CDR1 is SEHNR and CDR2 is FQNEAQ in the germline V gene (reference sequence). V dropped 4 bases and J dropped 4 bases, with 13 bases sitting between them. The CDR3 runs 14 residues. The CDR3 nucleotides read TGTGCCAGCAGCTGGGAGGTCGAGGCCACTGAAGCTTTCTTT. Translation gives CASSWEVEATEAFF.

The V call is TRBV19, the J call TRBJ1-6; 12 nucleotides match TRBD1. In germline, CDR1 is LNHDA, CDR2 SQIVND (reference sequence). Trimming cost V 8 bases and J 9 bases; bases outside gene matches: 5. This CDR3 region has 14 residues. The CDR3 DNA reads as TGTGCCAGTCGACCGGGACAGGGGGCTTCACCCCTCCACTTT. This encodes CASRPGQGASPLHF.

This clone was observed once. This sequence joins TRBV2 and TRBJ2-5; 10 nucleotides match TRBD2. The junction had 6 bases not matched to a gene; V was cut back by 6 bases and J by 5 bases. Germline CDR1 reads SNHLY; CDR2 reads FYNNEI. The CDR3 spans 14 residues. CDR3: CASRRTSGMETQYF. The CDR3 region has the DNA TGTGCCAGCAGGCGGACTAGCGGAATGGAGACCCAGTACTTC.

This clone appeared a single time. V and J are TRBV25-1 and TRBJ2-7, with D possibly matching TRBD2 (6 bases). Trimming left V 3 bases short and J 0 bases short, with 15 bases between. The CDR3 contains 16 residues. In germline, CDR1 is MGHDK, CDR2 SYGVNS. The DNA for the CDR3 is TGTGCCAGCAGTGACCGTGCGGGATTCAGCTCCTACGAGCAGTACTTC. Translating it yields CASSDRAGFSSYEQYF.

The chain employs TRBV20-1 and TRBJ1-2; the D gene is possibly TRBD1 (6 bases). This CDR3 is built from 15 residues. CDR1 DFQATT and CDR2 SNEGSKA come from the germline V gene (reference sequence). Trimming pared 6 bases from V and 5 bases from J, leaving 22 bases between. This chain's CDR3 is CSASTSRGVEYGYTF. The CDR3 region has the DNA TGCAGTGCGAGTACCTCCAGGGGAGTGGAGTATGGCTACACCTTC.

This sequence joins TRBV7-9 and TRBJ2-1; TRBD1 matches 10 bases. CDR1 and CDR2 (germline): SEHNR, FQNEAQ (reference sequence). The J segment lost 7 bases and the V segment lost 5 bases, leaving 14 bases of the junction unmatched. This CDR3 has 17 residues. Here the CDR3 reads CASSLNAGTGAYNEQFF. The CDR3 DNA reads TGTGCCAGCAGCCTTAACGCCGGGACAGGGGCTTATAATGAGCAGTTCTTC.

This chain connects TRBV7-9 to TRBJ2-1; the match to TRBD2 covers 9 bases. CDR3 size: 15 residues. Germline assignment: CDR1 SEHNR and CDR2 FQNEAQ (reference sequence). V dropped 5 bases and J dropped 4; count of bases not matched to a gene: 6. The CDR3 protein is CASSNLSGGYNEQFF. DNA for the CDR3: TGTGCCAGCAGCAACCTTAGCGGGGGTTACAATGAGCAGTTCTTC.

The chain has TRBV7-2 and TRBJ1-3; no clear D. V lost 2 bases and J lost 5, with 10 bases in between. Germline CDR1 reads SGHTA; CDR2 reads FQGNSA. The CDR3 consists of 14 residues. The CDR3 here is CASSLSRDRNTIYF. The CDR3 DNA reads TGTGCCAGCAGCTTATCGAGGGATCGAAACACCATATATTTT.

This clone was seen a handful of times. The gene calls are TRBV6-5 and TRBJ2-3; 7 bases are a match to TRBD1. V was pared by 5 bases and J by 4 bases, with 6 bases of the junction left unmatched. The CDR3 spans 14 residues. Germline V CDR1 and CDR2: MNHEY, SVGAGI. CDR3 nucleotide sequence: TGTGCCAGCAGTAAATGGGACAGCCCAGATACGCAGTATTTT. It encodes CASSKWDSPDTQYF.

CDR3 in amino acids: CAWSVGGDYEQYF. The CDR3 nucleotides are TGTGCCTGGAGTGTCGGCGGGGACTACGAGCAGTACTTC. This rearrangement joins TRBV30 to TRBJ2-7; D is possibly TRBD2 (6 bases). The CDR3 is 13 residues long. V lost 0 bases and J 3 bases, leaving 9 bases between the germline ends. Germline V gene data show CDR1 as GTSNPN and CDR2 as SVGIG (reference sequence).

The CDR3 here is CAWKQDPNTGELFF. DNA for the CDR3: TGTGCCTGGAAACAGGATCCGAACACCGGGGAGCTGTTTTTT. The chain uses TRBV30 and TRBJ2-2; possibly TRBD1 for D (5 bases). The CDR3 has 14 residues. V gave up 4 bases and J gave up 0 bases, with 9 bases separating them. The germline V gene has CDR1 GTSNPN and CDR2 SVGIG (reference sequence).

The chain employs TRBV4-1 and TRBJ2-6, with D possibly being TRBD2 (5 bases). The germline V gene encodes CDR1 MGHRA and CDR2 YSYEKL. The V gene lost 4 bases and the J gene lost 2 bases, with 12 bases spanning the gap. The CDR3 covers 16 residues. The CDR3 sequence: CASSPARGPGANVLTF. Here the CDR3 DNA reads TGCGCCAGCAGCCCGGCCCGAGGGCCTGGGGCCAACGTCCTGACTTTC.

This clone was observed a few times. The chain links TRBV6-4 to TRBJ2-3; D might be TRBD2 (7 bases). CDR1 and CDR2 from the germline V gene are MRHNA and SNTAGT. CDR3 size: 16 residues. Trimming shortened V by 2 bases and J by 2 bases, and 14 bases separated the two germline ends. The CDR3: CASSDGSGGSTDTQYF. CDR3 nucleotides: TGTGCCAGCAGTGACGGGTCGGGGGGCTCCACAGATACGCAGTATTTT.